The present T cell receptor (beta chain) was sequenced within a study of blood T cells in healthy people across ages (dated by TCRdb to 2014 to 2015). About the study as a whole: In model experiments, template switching captured roughly one uniquely barcoded TCR beta cDNA molecule for every two T cells. To track age-related changes in TCR beta repertoire diversity, the study relied on deep sequencing normalized with unique cDNA molecular identifiers. Four age groups were formed from the donors: young (average 16 years), middle-aged (around 40), aged (under 70) and long-lived (less than 85). To avoid experimental bias, donors of different ages were spread randomly across the sequencing lanes. For two donors (one aged 18 to 29 and one aged 80 or older), the study analyzed two additional independent replicas of 1 million unique cDNA reads from the same blood draw.

Donors were about 36 systemically healthy Caucasian individuals from Russia aged roughly 6 to 100 years. Around 10 milliliters of peripheral blood were drawn from each donor into EDTA-treated Vacutainer tubes. Ficoll-Paque density-gradient centrifugation was used to isolate PBMCs, with at least 6.5 million per sample. Trizol reagent was used to extract total RNA from PBMCs, with at least 6 micrograms per sample. Naive CD45RAhigh/CD27high T cell percentages were measured by flow cytometry on a PBMC aliquot from every donor. Library preparation used 5' RACE. This sample was sequenced with an Illumina HiSeq 2500. A second 7 to 11 cycle PCR used a sample-barcoded 5' primer and a J-beta primer mix. A template-switch 5' adaptor carrying 12 random nucleotides introduced a unique molecular identifier onto each TCR beta cDNA molecule. Each sample yielded at least 3 million CDR3-containing paired-end reads. First-strand cDNA synthesis was performed from all RNA using the Mint cDNA synthesis kit, with priming by a TRBC-specific oligonucleotide. All cDNA was treated with uracil-DNA glycosylase and then went through a first 18-cycle PCR with the universal primers M1SS and BC2_uni_R. As for how the authors treated the data: Normalization of each sample was performed by random selection of 1 million high-quality reads, each carrying a distinct molecular identifier. Reads sharing molecular identifiers were discarded rather than binned into consensus sequences. MiTCR, with a Q25 quality threshold and the strictest error-elimination algorithm, was used for CDR3 identification, clonotype clustering and error correction. Lower-bound total TCR beta diversity was estimated with a nonparametric unseen species model using Euler transformation. The public reads were quality trimmed at Q25 with fastp and then assembled into clones with MiXCR by TCRdb, keeping productive beta chains. Rows merge per CDR3 protein into single entries with the most common DNA and genes. V and J calls and clone size were set by TCRdb, not the authors. The sample data list hundreds of thousands of distinct CDR3 sequences, and approximately 30% of these were observed just once. The ten largest clones take up 15% to 19% of the sample.

The investigation overall reported the following: Compared with the aged group, the long-lived group had more naive CD4+ T cells, fewer expanded clones and increased TCR diversity, a pattern suggesting age selection. Conclusive comparison of naive and antigen-experienced compartments was prevented by the profiling of bulk unsorted PBMCs. There was a strong correlation between observed TCR beta diversity and the percentage of naive T cells measured by flow cytometry. The CMV infection status of donors was not known, potentially confounding age-related changes in expanded clonotypes. As age increased, observed TCR beta diversity per million T cells dropped in a roughly linear way, and a significant reduction was already evident by age roughly 40. Estimates of total diversity based on one million sequenced T cells were considered lower bounds and underestimates.

Relative to germline, V is 2 bases shorter and J is 6 bases shorter, with 13 bases between their ends. Measured from the cysteine to the phenylalanine, the CDR3 is 14 residues long. CDR3 DNA only is kept here, 42 bases in frame from base 1. Reading the germline V gene (reference sequence) gives CDR1 MNHNY and CDR2 SVGAGI. Worth noting for this clonotype: No cognate antigen has been identified for it. No much larger clone is present one base from it, and per-base qualities are unavailable.

What was sequenced was blood. The clonotype comes from a woman aged 80 or over in good health. The chain is encoded by TRBV6-6 joined to TRBJ1-1, and perhaps TRBD1 as D gene, on 5 matching bases. In nucleotide form, the sequence is TGTGCCAGCAGTTACGGGGGGGAATCCCCTGAAGCTTTCTTT. The encoded protein is CASSYGGESPEAFF.